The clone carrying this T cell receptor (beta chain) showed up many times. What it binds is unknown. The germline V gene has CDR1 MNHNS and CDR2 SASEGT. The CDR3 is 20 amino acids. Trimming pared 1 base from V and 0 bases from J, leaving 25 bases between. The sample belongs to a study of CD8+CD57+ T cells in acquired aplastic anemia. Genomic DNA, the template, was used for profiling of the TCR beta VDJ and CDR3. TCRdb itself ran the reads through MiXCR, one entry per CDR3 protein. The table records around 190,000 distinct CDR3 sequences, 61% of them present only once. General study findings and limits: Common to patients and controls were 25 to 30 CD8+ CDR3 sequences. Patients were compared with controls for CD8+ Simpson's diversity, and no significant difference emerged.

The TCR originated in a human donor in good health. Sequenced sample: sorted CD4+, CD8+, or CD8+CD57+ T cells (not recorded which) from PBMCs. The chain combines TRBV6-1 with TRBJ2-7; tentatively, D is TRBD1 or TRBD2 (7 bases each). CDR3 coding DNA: TGTGCCAGCAGTGAAGAGGGGGGACAGAAAGCGGGAACCAACTCCTACGAGCAGTACTTC. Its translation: CASSEEGGQKAGTNSYEQYF.